This TCR beta chain appears in the sequencing data of a study of blood T cell repertoires in COVID-19 (TCRdb year 2020). Background for the entire study: Samples covering the acute and convalescent phases of COVID-19 were provided by collaborators in the United States, Italy and Spain. The material from the prospective study consisted of cDNA or gDNA derived from T cells, B-cell-depleted T cells, or PBMCs. The dataset comprised deeply sampled blood TCRbeta repertoires from subjects exposed to, actively infected with, or recovered from COVID-19. A freely available public database, intended as a resource for researchers studying the immune response to SARS-CoV-2, is where the repertoires were released. Samples were obtained from the ongoing ImmuneRACE study (first 160 participants) and from about 1,300 subjects provided by 6 global collaborators. A de-identified subject ID, COVID-19 status, age in years and sex were almost always included in the sample metadata. Where HLA class I and class II types were available, the types were taken from metadata supplied by the sample provider, not from assay-based typing.

Comment on this clone: The target of this receptor is not known. Base quality data are lacking; no much larger clone is found one base away.

CDR1 and CDR2 are drawn from the germline V gene: SGHTA, FQGNSA. Germline trimming: 4 bases from V, 0 bases from J; junction bases outside gene matches: 7. The CDR3 sequence holds 17 residues, the cysteine and phenylalanine included. The kept DNA is CDR3 alone, 51 bases in frame from the first base. Enrolling through a virtual design, the prospective study's participants ranged in age from roughly 18 to 95 years and lived across some 22 United States geographic areas. Cohort assignment in the prospective study relied on participant-reported clinical history from a screening survey and a study questionnaire. ImmuneRACE Cohort 3 recovered participants were defined by two consecutive negative NP/OP PCR tests, healthcare professional clearance, or symptom resolution. In the prospective study, mobile phlebotomists collected whole blood, serum and a nasopharyngeal or oropharyngeal swab from each participant. Prospective study participants could optionally give additional blood draws and questionnaires over an approximately two-month period. Before DNA extraction, blood samples from the prospective study were shipped at room temperature or frozen.

Paper-wide results and their limitations: How much clinical and demographic metadata was included differed by source and by participant, and the metadata was provided uncurated.

TCRbeta CDR3 regions were amplified from genomic DNA by means of the immunoSEQ Assay, a bias-controlled multiplex PCR. As for the original processing: Within the assay, amplification of reference gene primers was used to estimate how many nucleated cells each sample contained. To quantify the absolute abundance of each unique TCRbeta CDR3 rearrangement, sequence reads were collapsed and filtered. For each sample, productive Simpson clonality was calculated as the square root of Simpson's diversity index across productive rearrangements. Held by TCRdb, this immuneACCESS table contains in-frame sequences only and omits some clones. Under half of the omission traces to an unresolved V gene where checked; the cause of the rest is unknown. V, J and clone size reflect that table, while D and trimming were determined from the DNA. For this sample the table gives some 160,000 clones, of which about 85% were detected only once. 8% of the sample comes from the top ten.

Sequencing input: PBMCs or T cells enriched from blood (not recorded which). The V and J segments used are TRBV7-2 and TRBJ2-5; the central 11 bases match TRBD2. The TCR originated in a woman aged 45-65 years who had recovered from COVID-19. The CDR3 amino acid sequence is: CASSSGLADRYQETQYF. The sequence in DNA is TGTGCCAGCAGCTCGGGACTAGCGGACCGGTACCAAGAGACCCAGTACTTC. The entire variable domain, with the stretches around the CDR3 drawn from the reference TRBV7-2 and TRBJ2-5 proteins, is GAGVSQSPSNKVTEKGKDVELRCDPISGHTALYWYRQSLGQGLEFLIYFQGNSAPDKSGLPSDRFSAERTGGSVSTLTIQRTQQEDSAVYLCASSSGLADRYQETQYFGPGTRLLVL.